A single sample gave rise to the 13 T cell receptor beta chains below, sequenced in a study of blood T cell repertoires in COVID-19. The table came from immunoSEQ multiplex PCR; TCRdb's copy has only in-frame clones and leaves some out. Counted here are about 240,000 clones, approximately 86% occurring once; the ten biggest clones make up about 7.1%. Sequenced input: peripheral blood. The receptors originated from a woman in her 70s with active or convalescent COVID-19.

The chain joins TRBV5-5 to TRBJ1-2; 8 bases fit TRBD1. The CDR3 is made up of 14 amino acids. Germline-derived CDR1 and CDR2 are SGHKS and YYEKEE (reference sequence). V lost 5 bases and J lost 0; bases outside the gene matches: 3. Here the CDR3 reads CASSQGASNYGYTF. As DNA, the CDR3 is TGTGCCAGCAGTCAGGGGGCCTCTAACTATGGCTACACCTTC.

The chain carries TRBV29-1 and TRBJ2-1; no definite D call. The CDR3 loop spans 13 amino acids. With 8 bases removed from V and 4 bases from J, the gap between germline ends came to 15 bases. The germline V gene has CDR1 SQVTM and CDR2 ANQGSEA. The CDR3: CSPRQANYNEQFF. The CDR3 bases are TGCAGCCCCCGCCAGGCCAATTACAATGAGCAGTTCTTC.

The J gene is TRBJ2-6, the V gene TRBV5-1; D gene unclear. The germline V and J ends were trimmed by 2 bases and 0 bases, with 6 bases remaining between them. Germline CDR1 is SGHRS and CDR2 is YFSETQ. This CDR3 has 15 residues. CDR3 protein: CASSFQISGANVLTF. DNA for the CDR3: TGCGCCAGCAGCTTCCAGATCTCTGGGGCCAACGTCCTGACTTTC.

The J gene is TRBJ2-7, the V gene TRBV3-1 (or the pseudogene TRBV3-2), with TRBD1 matching 7 bases. This CDR3 has 13 amino acids. Germline values: CDR1 LGHDT, CDR2 YNNKEL (reference sequence). The J segment lost 6 bases and the V segment lost 4 bases, leaving 6 bases of the junction unmatched. The CDR3 DNA reads TGTGCCAGCAGCCCAAGGACAGGTGCCGAGCAGTACTTC. Translated, it gives CASSPRTGAEQYF.

The gene calls are TRBV6-5 and TRBJ1-2, with D perhaps matching TRBD1 (5 bases). CDR1 and CDR2 from the germline V gene are MNHEY and SVGAGI. The CDR3 covers 15 residues. The V and J ends lost 0 bases and 2 bases respectively, with 10 bases between them. The CDR3 loop is CASSYSGSGNYGYTF. The DNA of the CDR3 is TGTGCCAGCAGTTACTCAGGTTCAGGGAACTATGGCTACACCTTC.

V is TRBV10-3 and J is TRBJ1-1; D gene unclear. The germline V gene encodes CDR1 ENHRY and CDR2 SYGVKD. This CDR3 region has 13 residues. The V gene lost 9 bases and the J gene lost 3 bases, with 14 bases spanning the gap. The CDR3 DNA reads as TGTGCCATTCGACCGGGAAGGGACACTGAAGCTTTCTTT. Translation: CAIRPGRDTEAFF.

This chain joins TRBV6-5 and TRBJ1-5, with 8 bases identical to TRBD1. Trimming removed 6 bases from V and 1 base from J; junction bases left unmatched: 5. Germline CDR1 MNHEY, CDR2 SVGAGI. The CDR3 has 15 amino acids. This chain's CDR3 is CASRRDRRSNQPQHF. The CDR3 nucleotides are TGTGCCAGCAGGCGGGACAGGCGCAGCAATCAGCCCCAGCATTTT.

The chain recombines TRBV18 with TRBJ2-5, with a weak D call TRBD1 (6 bases). The germline V gene has CDR1 KGHSH and CDR2 LQKENI. The V end lost 6 bases, the J end lost 5 bases, and 16 bases lay between the germline ends. This CDR3 has 14 amino acids. As DNA, the CDR3 is TGTGCCAGCTCTTTGGACAGTCCGTTGGAGACCCAGTACTTC. Translated, it gives CASSLDSPLETQYF.

This chain connects TRBV7-9 to TRBJ2-3; D ambiguous. V lost 1 base, J lost 7 bases, and 9 bases lay in between. Germline V CDR1 and CDR2: SEHNR, FQNEAQ (reference sequence). This CDR3 has 13 amino acids. The CDR3 coding sequence is TGTGCCAGCAGCTTAGTTGCGATGCATACGCAGTATTTT. Translation gives CASSLVAMHTQYF.

The chain links TRBV19 to TRBJ1-2, with a possible D match to TRBD1 (5 bases). This CDR3 has 14 residues. Germline V gives CDR1 LNHDA, CDR2 SQIVND (reference sequence). The V end was cut by 11 bases, the J end by 7 bases, with 23 bases between. CDR3 sequence reads: CAASKGWESPGYTF. The CDR3 bases are TGTGCCGCCAGTAAGGGGTGGGAATCTCCTGGCTACACCTTC.

The genes are TRBV5-4 and TRBJ1-4; D may be TRBD1 (5 bases). Trimming took 0 bases from V and 7 from J, leaving 10 bases between them. Germline V gives CDR1 SGHNT, CDR2 YYREEE (reference sequence). The CDR3 contains 14 residues. The CDR3 here is CASSLGGVSEKLFF. The CDR3 nucleotides read TGTGCCAGCAGCTTGGGGGGGGTCTCTGAAAAACTGTTTTTT.

The J gene is TRBJ2-1, the V gene TRBV12-3 or TRBV12-4; 7 nucleotides align to TRBD2. V shed 5 bases and J 9 bases; nucleotides not matched to a gene: 7. The length of the CDR3 is 13 residues. The CDR3 DNA follows: TGTGCCAGCAGTGGGGGGAGGGGAGGTGAGCAGTTCTTC. Translating gives CASSGGRGGEQFF.

The chain combines TRBV6-5 with TRBJ1-6, with no clear D. Germline assignment: CDR1 MNHEY and CDR2 SVGAGI. Between the trimmed V and J ends, which lost 2 bases and 7 bases, there was a span of 3 bases. This CDR3 region has 12 residues. The CDR3 sequence: CASSYLNSPLHF. The DNA of the CDR3 is TGTGCCAGCAGTTACCTCAATTCACCCCTCCACTTT.